The 17 T cell receptor beta chains listed next were all sequenced from one sample in a study of shared clonotypes between healthy human individuals. TCRdb's copy holds only in-frame clones and misses some; the assay was immunoSEQ multiplex PCR. The sample lists about 2 million clones, 85% to 95% seen once, with around 0.13% in the top ten. Sequencing used naive CD4+ T cells sorted from blood. Subset: CD45RA+ positively selected. Receptor source: a man between 18 and 35 years old in good health.

J is TRBJ2-3 and V is TRBV29-1, with TRBD2 identical over 7 bases. Germline trimming cut 2 bases from V and 4 bases from J; bases unmatched to any gene: 3. The germline V gene encodes CDR1 SQVTM and CDR2 ANQGSEA. The CDR3 totals 13 residues. As DNA, the CDR3 is TGCAGCGTTGAACCCAGCGGGGCAGATACGCAGTATTTT. It codes for CSVEPSGADTQYF.

This chain connects TRBV6-1 to TRBJ2-7; perhaps TRBD1 as D (6 bases). CDR1 and CDR2 (germline): MNHNS, SASEGT. This CDR3 comprises 12 residues. CDR3 region: CALGRGGYEQYF. Here the CDR3 DNA reads TGTGCGTTGGGGAGAGGGGGCTACGAGCAGTACTTC.

The chain is built from TRBV7-2 and TRBJ1-1; perhaps TRBD1 as D (6 bases). The CDR3 consists of 17 residues. Deletions cut 1 base from V and 0 bases from J, with 15 bases between. Germline values: CDR1 SGHTA, CDR2 FQGNSA. The CDR3 DNA follows: TGTGCCAGCAGCTTAGAAGGCCAGGGGTTTATGAACACTGAAGCTTTCTTT. Protein: CASSLEGQGFMNTEAFF.

The chain links TRBV6-5 to TRBJ2-7; D gene ambiguous. The CDR3 is made up of 15 amino acids. CDR1 is MNHEY and CDR2 is SVGAGI in the germline V gene. V lost 5 bases and J 2 bases, leaving 16 bases between the germline ends. The CDR3: CASSPTLADPYEQYF. CDR3 nucleotide sequence: TGTGCCAGCAGTCCTACTTTGGCGGACCCCTACGAGCAGTACTTC.

The sample holds one count of this clone. The gene calls are TRBV28 and TRBJ2-3; D uncertain. The V gene's germline CDR1 is MDHEN and CDR2 SYDVKM. The V gene lost 1 base and the J gene lost 9 bases, with 17 bases spanning the gap. The CDR3 totals 15 residues. CDR3 sequence: CASSLSPLKGHTQYF. As DNA, the CDR3 is TGTGCCAGCAGTTTATCTCCACTTAAGGGTCACACGCAGTATTTT.

The V gene is TRBV12-2, the J gene TRBJ2-5. TRBV12-2 is marked as a pseudogene. The CDR3 is 14 residues long. The CDR3 bases are TGTGCAAGTCGCTTACGGAAGTCCCAAGAGACCCAGTACTTC. It is translated as CASRLRKSQETQYF.

This clone was seen only once. The chain is built from TRBV6-6 and TRBJ1-3; TRBD1 might be the D (5 bases). Trimming shortened V by 8 bases and J by 0 bases, and 14 bases separated the two germline ends. The germline gives CDR1 MNHNY, CDR2 SVGAGI (reference sequence). The CDR3 has 15 residues. CDR3 in DNA: TGTGCCAGCGGATATCACGGGGCCTCTGGAAACACCATATATTTT. Translation: CASGYHGASGNTIYF.

This clone was detected only once. The J gene is TRBJ1-1, the V gene TRBV27; 12 nucleotides align to TRBD1. Trimming removed 6 bases from V and 4 bases from J; junction bases left unmatched: 9. Looked up from germline, CDR1 is MNHEY and CDR2 is SMNVEV (reference sequence). This CDR3 is 16 amino acids long. The CDR3 protein is CASRPPPGQGATEAFF. The DNA for the CDR3 is TGTGCCAGCAGACCCCCACCGGGACAGGGGGCCACTGAAGCTTTCTTT.

The rearrangement joins TRBV5-1 to TRBJ2-5, with 12 positions matching TRBD2. The V segment lost 4 bases and the J segment 2 bases; nucleotides outside the gene matches: 9. Germline V gene sequence: CDR1 SGHRS, CDR2 YFSETQ. The CDR3 spans 17 residues. As DNA, the CDR3 is TGCGCCAGCAGCATACTGACTAGCGGGGGAACACAAGAGACCCAGTACTTC. Protein: CASSILTSGGTQETQYF.

This rearrangement joins TRBV10-3 to TRBJ2-5, with 7 bases lining up with TRBD1. CDR1 and CDR2 from the germline V gene are ENHRY and SYGVKD. Trimming at V came to 5 bases and at J to 0 bases, leaving 3 bases not matched to a gene. The CDR3 runs 14 residues. The CDR3 region has the DNA TGTGCCATCAGTTTAACAGGGGACCAAGAGACCCAGTACTTC. This sequence encodes CAISLTGDQETQYF.

The genes are TRBV9 and TRBJ2-4; the D is unclear. V gave up 0 bases and J gave up 7 bases, with 14 bases separating them. The V gene's germline CDR1 is SGDLS and CDR2 YYNGEE. The CDR3 loop spans 15 amino acids. The CDR3 region is CASSVDMAWANIQYF. CDR3 sequence (DNA): TGTGCCAGCAGCGTAGATATGGCCTGGGCGAACATTCAGTACTTC. Drawing the rest from reference TRBV9 and TRBJ2-4, the complete variable domain is DSGVTQTPKHLITATGQRVTLRCSPRSGDLSVYWYQQSLDQGLQFLIQYYNGEERAKGNILERFSAQQFPDLHSELNLSSLELGDSALYFCASSVDMAWANIQYFGAGTRLSVL.

The J gene is TRBJ2-7, the V gene TRBV7-9, with 7 bases that match TRBD2. The CDR3 totals 15 residues. CDR1 and CDR2 (germline): SEHNR, FQNEAQ (reference sequence). With 4 bases clipped from V and 4 bases from J, the junction kept 10 bases outside the gene matches. CDR3 in amino acids: CASSSPPGGVYEQYF. In nucleotides, the CDR3 is TGTGCCAGCAGCTCTCCGCCGGGGGGAGTATACGAGCAGTACTTC.

This chain links TRBV27 with TRBJ1-6; D not certain. The germline V gene encodes CDR1 MNHEY and CDR2 SMNVEV (reference sequence). Between the trimmed V and J ends, which lost 3 bases and 2 bases, there was a span of 8 bases. The CDR3 spans 15 residues. The CDR3 DNA reads as TGTGCCAGCAGTTTGGAGGGCCCCTATAATTCACCCCTCCACTTT. Amino acids: CASSLEGPYNSPLHF.

This chain connects TRBV9 to TRBJ2-7; D is possibly TRBD1 (5 bases). V shed 7 bases and J shed 5 bases, with 13 bases lying between them. CDR1 and CDR2 (germline): SGDLS, YYNGEE. The CDR3 covers 12 residues. In DNA form, the CDR3 reads TGTGCCAGCGGTAGGGGAATCAACGAGCAGTACTTC. This translates into CASGRGINEQYF.

The J gene is TRBJ2-5, the V gene TRBV7-3; no definite D call. CDR1 is SGHTA, CDR2 FQGTGA, per germline. This CDR3 comprises 13 residues. V dropped 4 bases and J dropped 5 bases, with 11 bases sitting between them. The CDR3: CASSSYLGETQYF. CDR3 sequence (DNA): TGTGCCAGCAGCTCCTACTTAGGGGAGACCCAGTACTTC.

The V call is TRBV29-1, the J call TRBJ1-2, with D possibly being TRBD1 (5 bases). The CDR3 is 12 residues long. Trimming took 6 bases from V and 6 from J, leaving 14 bases between them. The germline CDR1 and CDR2 sequences are SQVTM and ANQGSEA. CDR3 protein: CSVEGGAHGYTF. The CDR3 DNA sequence: TGCAGCGTGGAGGGAGGGGCCCATGGCTACACCTTC.

The gene calls are TRBV10-1 and TRBJ1-5, with D tentatively TRBD1 (5 bases). V was clipped by 7 bases and J by 2 bases, with 15 bases between them. The V gene's germline CDR1 is WNHNN and CDR2 SYGVQD (reference sequence). CDR3 size: 15 residues. The CDR3: CASMAGKVGNQPQHF. DNA of the CDR3: TGCGCCAGCATGGCAGGGAAGGTAGGCAATCAGCCCCAGCATTTT.